These T cell receptor beta chains were read from a single sample in a study of T-cell reconstitution after alpha-beta-depleted transplantation in children. A single record per CDR3 protein comes from TCRdb applying MiXCR to the PCR reads. The sample has 60,000 to 85,000 distinct CDR3 sequences, around a sixth seen once. The source material was PBMCs, mostly from graft donor cells, sampled 360 days after TCRalphabeta/CD19-depleted stem cell transplant. The source of these receptors is a male patient between 2 and 10 years old who had a stem cell transplant for acute lymphoblastic leukemia, so the T cells may come from the graft donor. Each CDR3 is given with its conserved first and last residue. D genes are given only for firm matches. A clone size is listed for some rows: how often the clone was seen (once, few, many), or a class if it is expanded.

TRBJ1-2	-	few	TRBV7-8	TGTGCCAGCAGCTTAGCGAGTCGGGGGTCTGTTCCTGGCTACACCTTC	CASSLASRGSVPGYTF
TRBJ2-6	-	few	TRBV5-1	TGCGCCAGCAGCTTTATCCGGGATTCCCACTCTGGGGCCAACGTCCTGACTTTC	CASSFIRDSHSGANVLTF
TRBJ2-1	-	few	TRBV10-3	TGTGCCATCAGTGAGTCTGGTGGATATGAGCAGTTCTTC	CAISESGGYEQFF
TRBJ2-4	-	few	TRBV3-1	TGTGCCAGCAGCCCCCTCAGTTGGGCCAAAAACATTCAGTACTTC	CASSPLSWAKNIQYF
TRBJ2-2	-	-	TRBV6-5	TGTGCCAGCAGTTACCAGGACGGGAACACCGGGGAGCTGTTTTTT	CASSYQDGNTGELFF
TRBJ2-7	-	many	TRBV4-1	TGCGCCAGCAGCCAAGTCTTTGACCCAGACGAGCAGTACTTC	CASSQVFDPDEQYF
TRBJ2-1	TRBD2	-	TRBV5-6	TGTGCCAGCAGCTTGTGGCGGGAGGGCCTCTACAATGAGCAGTTCTTC	CASSLWREGLYNEQFF
TRBJ2-1	TRBD1	-	TRBV18	TGTGCCAGCTCACCACCGGGGACAGGGGGCAATGAGCAGTTCTTC	CASSPPGTGGNEQFF
TRBJ2-7	-	few	TRBV11-3	TGTGCCAGCAGCTTAATCTCAGGTTCCTACGAGCAGTACTTC	CASSLISGSYEQYF
TRBJ2-7	-	-	TRBV11-2	TGTGCCAGCAGCCAAGGACTGATAAGCTCCTACGAGCAGTACTTC	CASSQGLISSYEQYF
TRBJ2-7	-	-	TRBV19	TGTGCCAGTAGTTCCCGGGACAACCCCTACGAGCAGTACTTC	CASSSRDNPYEQYF
TRBJ2-7	-	-	TRBV20-1	TGCAGTGCAGCCCACAGATACGAGCAGTACTTC	CSAAHRYEQYF
TRBJ2-7	-	-	TRBV6-5	TGTGCCAGCAGTTACTCCGAAGGGGCCTCCTACGAGCAGTACTTC	CASSYSEGASYEQYF
TRBJ2-7	-	many	TRBV3-1	TGTGCCAGCAGCCCAAGGGGGAGGGCCTACGAGCAGTACTTC	CASSPRGRAYEQYF
TRBJ2-5	-	few	TRBV10-3	TGTGCCACCCAGATGGGGTCCCAAGAGACCCAGTACTTC	CATQMGSQETQYF
TRBJ2-1	-	-	TRBV5-1	TGCGCCAGCAGCTTCATGGGGGGACTGGCACCCTACAATGAGCAGTTCTTC	CASSFMGGLAPYNEQFF
TRBJ1-3	-	few	TRBV12-3/TRBV12-4	TGTGCCAGCAGTTTCTGGGGGTTTGGTGGAAACACCATATATTTT	CASSFWGFGGNTIYF
TRBJ2-1	TRBD2	few	TRBV10-3	TGTGCCATCAGTACTCAAGGCGGGAGGGGCTATGAGCAGTTCTTC	CAISTQGGRGYEQFF
TRBJ2-1	-	few	TRBV11-2	TGTGCCAGCAGCTTTAGTCTGCCTTACAATGAGCAGTTCTTC	CASSFSLPYNEQFF
TRBJ2-7	-	few	TRBV3-1	TGTGCCAGCAGCCTTCGTGGTTACCTTTTCTACGAGCAGTACTTC	CASSLRGYLFYEQYF
TRBJ2-1	-	few	TRBV9	TGTGCCAGCAGCGTAGTAGTAGGTAGAGAGCAGTTCTTC	CASSVVVGREQFF
TRBJ2-5	-	-	TRBV7-9	TGTGCCAGCAGAATCCCCATGGGGACCCAGTACTTC	CASRIPMGTQYF
TRBJ2-5	-	-	TRBV5-8	TGTGCCAGCAGCTTCGGTCGGCAGGCCCGGGAGACCCAGTACTTC	CASSFGRQARETQYF
TRBJ2-7	-	-	TRBV12-3/TRBV12-4	TGTGCCAGCAGTTTACTTGGATCCTACGAGCAGTACTTC	CASSLLGSYEQYF
TRBJ1-6	TRBD1	-	TRBV4-1	TGCGCCAGCAGCCATGGACAGGGGGCCTCACCCCTCCACTTT	CASSHGQGASPLHF
TRBJ1-2	-	many	TRBV6-5	TGTGCCACTCAGCCTGGGAACTATGGCTACACCTTC	CATQPGNYGYTF
TRBJ2-5	-	few	TRBV5-6	TGTGCCAGCAGCTTGTGGGACAAGCCATTTATCCCTCCTGATCAAGAGACCCAGTACTTC	CASSLWDKPFIPPDQETQYF
TRBJ1-5	-	many	TRBV20-1	TGCAGTGCTAGATCGGGGCTAATCAATCAGCCCCAGCATTTT	CSARSGLINQPQHF
TRBJ2-5	TRBD2	few	TRBV29-1	TGCAGCGTGGTAGGACTAGCGGGAGGGCCTGGCCAAGAGACCCAGTACTTC	CSVVGLAGGPGQETQYF
TRBJ1-5	-	many	TRBV3-1	TGTGCCAGCAGCCAAGACGGGCCTTATAGCAATCAGCCCCAGCATTTT	CASSQDGPYSNQPQHF
TRBJ2-2	-	few	TRBV6-2/TRBV6-3	TGTGCCACCAACGAGATCGGGAACACCGGGGAGCTGTTTTTT	CATNEIGNTGELFF
TRBJ2-3	-	-	TRBV20-1	TGCAGTGCTAGGGAGGTCACAGATACGCAGTATTTT	CSAREVTDTQYF
TRBJ2-1	TRBD1	-	TRBV19	TGTGCCAGTCACCACGGACAGGGACACTACAATGAGCAGTTCTTC	CASHHGQGHYNEQFF
TRBJ2-1	-	-	TRBV29-1	TGCAGCACGGACAGTTTTAATGAGCAGTTCTTC	CSTDSFNEQFF
TRBJ1-1	TRBD1	-	TRBV5-5	TGTGCCAGCAGCTTAATAGGGGGCCGCTCGTCTAACAGTGAAGCTTTCTTT	CASSLIGGRSSNSEAFF
TRBJ1-2	-	many	TRBV6-5	TGTGCCAGCAGTTACCATACTCTCTATGGCTACACCTTC	CASSYHTLYGYTF
TRBJ2-5	-	few	TRBV27	TGTGCCAGCAGTTCCTGGGGGACGTACCAAGAGACCCAGTACTTC	CASSSWGTYQETQYF
TRBJ2-7	-	few	TRBV10-2	TGCGCCAGCAGTGCGGGATGGAACTACGAGCAGTACTTC	CASSAGWNYEQYF
TRBJ2-1	-	-	TRBV5-1	TGCGCCAGCAGCTTGGCCTGGGGGCTCAGCTCCTACAATGAGCAGTTCTTC	CASSLAWGLSSYNEQFF
TRBJ2-3	TRBD2	-	TRBV4-2	TGTGCCAGCAGCCCAAGAGCGGGAGTCAGCACAGATACGCAGTATTTT	CASSPRAGVSTDTQYF
TRBJ2-1	-	-	TRBV12-3/TRBV12-4	TGTGCCAGCAGTTTAGCGCAGGGAACCTTCCAGTTCTTC	CASSLAQGTFQFF
TRBJ2-1	TRBD2	few	TRBV20-1	TGCAGTGCTAGACCCCAGGGGAATAGCGGGAGATCCTACAATGAGCAGTTCTTC	CSARPQGNSGRSYNEQFF
TRBJ2-1	-	-	TRBV9	TGTGCCAGCAGCCCTCAGACCGCGTGGAATGAGCAGTTCTTC	CASSPQTAWNEQFF
TRBJ2-7	-	few	TRBV20-1	TGCAGTGCTAGAATGGGGGCGGAGTTCTACGAGCAGTACTTC	CSARMGAEFYEQYF
TRBJ2-1	-	-	TRBV11-3	TGTGCCAGCAGCTTAGACGGACCTCCTAAGGGCAATGAGCAGTTCTTC	CASSLDGPPKGNEQFF
TRBJ2-1	-	few	TRBV5-1	TGCGCCAGCAGCTTGATGGGATGGAATGAGCAGTTCTTC	CASSLMGWNEQFF
TRBJ2-1	TRBD1	many	TRBV20-1	TGCAGAGGACAGGGGGCGTTTCACAATGAGCAGTTCTTC	CRGQGAFHNEQFF
TRBJ2-1	TRBD2	-	TRBV7-9	TGTGTCGAGGTAGCGGGAATGGACAATGAGCAGTTCTTC	CVEVAGMDNEQFF
TRBJ2-7	TRBD2	few	TRBV12-3/TRBV12-4	TGTGCCAGCAGCTACCGCGGGGAGGGCCGCCCCTACGAGCAGTACTTC	CASSYRGEGRPYEQYF
TRBJ2-3	-	few	TRBV11-2	TGTGCCAGCAGCTTAGATCCCTCCTTCGATACGCAGTATTTT	CASSLDPSFDTQYF
TRBJ2-5	-	few	TRBV12-3/TRBV12-4	TGTGCCAGCAGTCCCTCGGGTAGGGGGGAAGAGACCCAGTACTTC	CASSPSGRGEETQYF
TRBJ2-1	TRBD2	many	TRBV20-1	TGCAGTGCTAGGAATGGGAGGGCCAATTACAATGAGCAGTTCTTC	CSARNGRANYNEQFF
TRBJ2-1	TRBD2	-	TRBV29-1	TGCAGCGCCCGACTAGCGGAAACCTACAATGAGCAGTTCTTC	CSARLAETYNEQFF